Included here is one T cell receptor (beta chain) sequence, with context. This sample was included in a study of OX40 agonist ivuxolimab in advanced cancers. TCRdb keeps only in-frame clones here, not all; method: immunoSEQ multiplex PCR. The data show tens of thousands of clones, 91% seen once. CDR3 size: 17 residues. Germline CDR1 SEHNR, CDR2 FQNEAQ (reference sequence). Trimming cost V 5 bases and J 9 bases; bases outside gene matches: 15. Sequencing used CD4+ or CD8+ T cells sorted from blood, obtained in a trial of the OX40 agonist ivuxolimab. The source is an adult with an advanced solid tumor such as melanoma, head and neck, liver or kidney cancer. The chain links TRBV7-9 to TRBJ2-1; 11 nucleotides align to TRBD2. The CDR3 loop reads CASSRLGGLAGGTEQFF. The DNA of the CDR3 is TGTGCCAGCAGCCGCCTCGGGGGGCTAGCGGGAGGCACTGAGCAGTTCTTC.